One and the same sample provided the 29 T cell receptor beta chains below, sequenced in a study of blood T cell repertoires in COVID-19 (TCRdb year 2020). Receptor libraries were prepared by the immunoSEQ multiplex PCR assay. This is the immuneACCESS table as TCRdb keeps it, with only in-frame sequences that have V and J called. A part of the clones is gone; compared with another copy, unresolved V genes explain less than half, and the rest is unexplained. Here the sample has fewer than 250,000 clones; around 84% occur a single time. 20% of the sample rests with the top ten. Sequencing was performed on peripheral blood. All receptors come from a human donor in a cohort sampled during active COVID-19.

About this clone: The same CDR3 also results from other DNA sequences found in this sample. The rearrangement joins TRBV5-1 to TRBJ2-1, with 8 bases that match TRBD2. From germline, CDR1 is SGHRS and CDR2 YFSETQ. This CDR3 spans 13 amino acids. The J segment lost 5 bases and the V segment lost 2 bases, leaving 0 bases of the junction unmatched. This chain's CDR3 is CASSLLADNEQFF. The CDR3 region has the DNA TGCGCCAGCAGCTTACTAGCGGACAATGAGCAGTTCTTC.

This chain connects TRBV6-5 to TRBJ1-6; D is uncertain. CDR3 size: 14 residues. Trimming stripped 11 bases from V and 7 bases from J, with 18 bases between. Germline CDR1 and CDR2: MNHEY and SVGAGI. CDR3 DNA sequence: TGTGCCTCCTCGGCCGAGCGGGTAAATTCACCCCTCCACTTT. Translation: CASSAERVNSPLHF.

This clone was counted once. V is TRBV7-3 and J is TRBJ2-5; D possibly corresponds to TRBD1 (6 bases). The germline V and J ends were trimmed by 6 bases and 4 bases, with 12 bases remaining between them. CDR1 and CDR2 from the germline V gene are SGHTA and FQGTGA. This CDR3 spans 13 amino acids. CDR3 loop: CASSSRGRETQYF. In nucleotides, the CDR3 is TGTGCCAGCAGTTCCAGGGGTCGAGAGACCCAGTACTTC. The entire variable domain, with the rest obtained from reference TRBV7-3 and TRBJ2-5, is as follows: GAGVSQTPSNKVTEKGKYVELRCDPISGHTALYWYRQSLGQGPEFLIYFQGTGAADDSGLPNDRFFAVRPEGSVSTLKIQRTERGDSAVYLCASSSRGRETQYFGPGTRLLVL.

The genes are TRBV5-1 and TRBJ2-7; 10 positions match TRBD2. Per germline, CDR1 SGHRS and CDR2 YFSETQ. This CDR3 has 14 amino acids. The junction had 4 bases not matched to a gene; V was cut back by 2 bases and J by 5 bases. CDR3 amino acids: CASSFGLAVDEQYF. The CDR3 nucleotides are TGCGCCAGCAGCTTTGGACTAGCGGTAGACGAGCAGTACTTC.

The chain links TRBV13 to TRBJ2-7; D gene ambiguous. CDR1 is PRHDT, CDR2 FYEKMQ, per germline (reference sequence). The length of the CDR3 is 15 residues. Trimming stripped 2 bases from V and 4 bases from J, with 15 bases between. The CDR3 DNA reads TGTGCCAGCAGCTTAAGAGGAGAAGAGCCGTACGAGCAGTACTTC. Encoded protein: CASSLRGEEPYEQYF.

The chain couples TRBV6-5 to TRBJ1-5; 7 bases line up with TRBD1. The trim removed 8 bases at V and 4 bases at J, leaving 2 bases unmatched. This CDR3 is 12 amino acids long. Germline V lookup: CDR1 MNHEY, CDR2 SVGAGI. The CDR3 DNA is TGTGCCAGCTCAGGGGGGAATCAGCCCCAGCATTTT. It is translated as CASSGGNQPQHF.

The CDR3 DNA is TGTGCCAGCAGCTTAGCGACAGGGCCCGATAATTCACCCCTCCACTTT. It yields the protein CASSLATGPDNSPLHF. The chain links TRBV7-9 to TRBJ1-6, with TRBD1 matching 7 bases. The CDR3 length is 16 residues. The germline V gene has CDR1 SEHNR and CDR2 FQNEAQ (reference sequence). The junction had 4 bases not matched to a gene; V was cut back by 0 bases and J by 5 bases.

J is TRBJ2-6 and V is TRBV15; D is possibly TRBD2 (6 bases). Germline CDR1 reads LNHNV; CDR2 reads YYDKDF (reference sequence). The V and J ends lost 7 bases and 0 bases respectively, with 22 bases between them. The CDR3 extends over 19 amino acids. CDR3 bases: TGTGCCACCACTTCGCCTCCGGGACTTGAAACCTCTGGGGCCAACGTCCTGACTTTC. Encoded protein: CATTSPPGLETSGANVLTF.

A note on this clone: This sample includes further DNA sequences coding for the same CDR3. The chain employs TRBV6-5 and TRBJ1-2; 7 nucleotides line up with TRBD1. The ends lost 5 bases at V and 3 bases at J; junction bases unmatched: 6. CDR3 length: 14 residues. From germline, CDR1 is MNHEY and CDR2 SVGAGI. The chain's CDR3 is CASSRTGEDYGYTF. Written as DNA, the CDR3 is TGTGCCAGCAGTCGAACAGGGGAGGACTATGGCTACACCTTC.

V is TRBV5-6 and J is TRBJ1-2, with D perhaps TRBD1 (6 bases). From germline, CDR1 is SGHDT and CDR2 YYEEEE. Deletions cut 5 bases from V and 3 bases from J, with 20 bases between. CDR3 length: 16 amino acids. The CDR3 protein is CASRESWTAVYYGYTF. The CDR3, as DNA: TGTGCCAGCAGAGAAAGTTGGACAGCTGTGTACTATGGCTACACCTTC.

The chain joins TRBV9 to TRBJ1-1; D remains ambiguous. Germline assignment: CDR1 SGDLS and CDR2 YYNGEE. The CDR3 runs 17 residues. V was clipped by 0 bases and J by 0 bases, with 15 bases between them. The DNA of the CDR3 is TGTGCCAGCAGCGTAGTACGGGGAGGCGAGGTGAACACTGAAGCTTTCTTT. Its translation is CASSVVRGGEVNTEAFF.

The CDR3: CASSLTGLGEQFF. In nucleotides, the CDR3 is TGTGCCAGCAGCTTGACAGGGTTGGGTGAGCAGTTCTTC. This rearrangement joins TRBV5-6 to TRBJ2-1; D possibly corresponds to TRBD1 (6 bases). The germline CDR1 and CDR2 sequences are SGHDT and YYEEEE. This CDR3 comprises 13 residues. The V end lost 1 base, the J end lost 9 bases, and 11 bases lay between the germline ends. Full variable domain (rest looked up from reference TRBV5-6 and TRBJ2-1): DAGVTQSPTHLIKTRGQQVTLRCSPKSGHDTVSWYQQALGQGPQFIFQYYEEEERQRGNFPDRFSGHQFPNYSSELNVNALLLGDSALYLCASSLTGLGEQFFGPGTRLTVL.

A single count supports this clone. CDR3 in amino acids: CASSQGTGVPNQPQHF. In DNA, the CDR3 is TGCGCCAGCAGCCAAGGGACAGGGGTTCCCAATCAGCCCCAGCATTTT. V is TRBV4-1 and J is TRBJ1-5, with TRBD1 identical over 9 bases. Germline trimming cut 1 base from V and 3 bases from J; bases unmatched to any gene: 4. This CDR3 has 16 amino acids. CDR1 is MGHRA, CDR2 YSYEKL, per germline.

V gene TRBV7-9 combines with J gene TRBJ2-3; TRBD2 aligns across 8 bases. V lost 1 base, J lost 14 bases, and 8 bases stayed unmatched. The CDR3 loop spans 13 amino acids. Germline values: CDR1 SEHNR, CDR2 FQNEAQ (reference sequence). The CDR3 DNA is TGTGCCAGCAGCTTAGTATACGGGGGGGCCACGTATTTT. This codes for CASSLVYGGATYF.

The chain has TRBV7-9 and TRBJ2-1; 9 nucleotides align to TRBD1. V lost 6 bases, J lost 8 bases, and 11 bases stayed unmatched. The CDR3 length is 15 residues. CDR1 and CDR2 (germline): SEHNR, FQNEAQ (reference sequence). CDR3 nucleotide sequence: TGTGCCAGCAGTTCCCAGGGGACAGGGTTAGATGAGCAGTTCTTC. It yields the protein CASSSQGTGLDEQFF.

The V call is TRBV4-2, the J call TRBJ1-2; D call uncertain. Germline CDR1 and CDR2: LGHNA and YNFKEQ. V lost 1 base and J lost 8, with 14 bases in between. The CDR3 has 14 residues. CDR3 amino acids: CASSQVIPREGYTF. CDR3 DNA: TGTGCCAGCAGCCAAGTGATCCCACGAGAGGGCTACACCTTC.

This clone was found a few times. The J gene is TRBJ2-3, the V gene TRBV14, with D possibly being TRBD1 (5 bases). The CDR3 length is 14 residues. Trimming left V 4 bases short and J 2 bases short, with 10 bases between. Germline CDR1 reads SGHDN; CDR2 reads FVKESK. The CDR3 DNA sequence: TGTGCCAGCAGCCCGGCGACAGCCACAGATACGCAGTATTTT. Translated, it gives CASSPATATDTQYF.

The chain employs TRBV5-1 and TRBJ2-5; D may be TRBD2 (8 bases). The ends were cut back, 0 bases at V and 4 bases at J, with 13 bases in the middle. Germline loops: CDR1 SGHRS, CDR2 YFSETQ. The CDR3 runs to 15 residues. The CDR3 loop reads CASSLAGGGGETQYF. CDR3 in DNA: TGCGCCAGCAGCTTGGCGGGAGGGGGCGGAGAGACCCAGTACTTC.

V and J are TRBV7-9 and TRBJ2-1; 11 positions match TRBD2. J lost 5 bases, V lost 0 bases, and 3 bases had no gene match. This CDR3 comprises 16 residues. Germline CDR1 reads SEHNR; CDR2 reads FQNEAQ (reference sequence). The chain's CDR3 is CASSLAISGRDNEQFF. CDR3 DNA sequence: TGTGCCAGCAGCTTAGCTATTAGCGGGAGGGACAATGAGCAGTTCTTC.

The V call is TRBV6-5, the J call TRBJ2-2, with 7 bases fitting TRBD1. The CDR3 runs to 14 residues. Unmatched junction bases numbered 5, after V lost 6 bases and J lost 4 bases. Germline V gene sequence: CDR1 MNHEY, CDR2 SVGAGI. The CDR3 loop reads CASRNRQGTGELFF. In nucleotides, the CDR3 is TGTGCCAGCAGGAACAGACAGGGCACCGGGGAGCTGTTTTTT.

This rearrangement joins TRBV5-1 to TRBJ2-3, with 9 bases matching TRBD1. This CDR3 contains 16 residues. Germline CDR1 reads SGHRS; CDR2 reads YFSETQ. V lost 3 bases and J lost 2; bases outside the gene matches: 7. The CDR3: CASSSAGTGNTDTQYF. CDR3 nucleotides: TGCGCCAGCAGCTCTGCCGGGACAGGGAACACAGATACGCAGTATTTT.

This clone was detected a few times. The CDR3 protein is CASSQGLAGPWEQYF. The DNA for the CDR3 is TGTGCCAGCAGCCAAGGGCTAGCGGGGCCTTGGGAGCAGTACTTC. This chain uses TRBV14 with TRBJ2-7; 9 bases agree with TRBD2. Germline assignment: CDR1 SGHDN and CDR2 FVKESK. This CDR3 comprises 15 residues. Trimming removed 1 base from V and 7 bases from J; junction bases left unmatched: 8.

The chain is built from TRBV20-1 and TRBJ2-3; TRBD2 is a possible D gene (6 bases). Deletions cut 3 bases from V and 0 bases from J, with 10 bases between. Germline V gene data show CDR1 as DFQATT and CDR2 as SNEGSKA (reference sequence). The CDR3 runs 14 residues. The CDR3 sequence is CSASWGLSTDTQYF. CDR3 nucleotides: TGCAGTGCTAGTTGGGGACTGAGCACAGATACGCAGTATTTT.

V and J are TRBV24-1 and TRBJ2-3; 8 bases are a match to TRBD2. V shed 10 bases, J shed 4 bases, and the junction held 9 bases outside the gene matches. CDR3 length equals 14 residues. Germline V gene sequence: CDR1 KGHDR, CDR2 SFDVKD. CDR3 DNA: TGTGCCACTCGAGGAGGACTAGCAGCAGATACGCAGTATTTT. It specifies CATRGGLAADTQYF.

The CDR3 region has the DNA TGTGCCAGCAGCCACCCCGACAGCGATTTGATGAACACTGAAGCTTTCTTT. This encodes CASSHPDSDLMNTEAFF. This sequence joins TRBV14 and TRBJ1-1; D might be TRBD1 (5 bases). Trimming took off 3 bases at V and 0 bases at J, with 17 bases between the two ends. The CDR3 totals 17 residues. Germline V CDR1 and CDR2: SGHDN, FVKESK.

The V and J genes are TRBV19 and TRBJ1-1; D call uncertain. Trimming pared 6 bases from V and 0 bases from J, leaving 11 bases between. The CDR3 is made up of 14 amino acids. The germline CDR1 and CDR2 sequences are LNHDA and SQIVND (reference sequence). CDR3 protein: CASSVGPMNTEAFF. In DNA, the CDR3 is TGTGCCAGTAGCGTTGGGCCGATGAACACTGAAGCTTTCTTT.

This clone appeared once. The chain uses TRBV5-1 and TRBJ1-2; 9 positions agree with TRBD1. The CDR3 covers 16 residues. With V trimmed by 1 base and J by 7 bases, 11 bases remained unmatched. The germline CDR1 and CDR2 sequences are SGHRS and YFSETQ. The CDR3: CASSLIVSGTGSGYTF. In nucleotides, the CDR3 is TGCGCCAGCAGCTTGATTGTGTCCGGGACAGGGAGTGGCTACACCTTC.

The V and J genes are TRBV6-5 and TRBJ2-7; 7 bases match TRBD1. The trim removed 6 bases at V and 2 bases at J, leaving 7 bases unmatched. There are 14 residues in the CDR3. The germline gives CDR1 MNHEY, CDR2 SVGAGI. For the CDR3, the DNA is TGTGCCAGCAGCTCACGACAGGGAACCTACGAGCAGTACGTC. It translates to CASSSRQGTYEQYV.

The rearrangement links TRBV7-8 to TRBJ1-2, with no clear D. From germline, CDR1 is SGHVS and CDR2 FQNEAQ. This CDR3 contains 13 residues. The V gene lost 2 bases and the J gene lost 8 bases, with 12 bases spanning the gap. This CDR3 is CASSLSFTEGYTF. CDR3 DNA sequence: TGTGCCAGCAGCTTATCTTTCACAGAGGGCTACACCTTC.